The 17 T cell receptor beta chains below were found in one sample sequenced in a study of T cell changes during pregnancy in multiple sclerosis. Repertoires were generated with immunoSEQ multiplex PCR, while TCRdb's copy carries only in-frame clones and drops some. There are tens of thousands of clones in the sample; approximately 90% occur only once, and about 3% lies in the top ten. The sequenced sample was CD8+ T cells from peripheral blood mononuclear cells, obtained in the second trimester of pregnancy. The receptors here all came from a female donor with multiple sclerosis, enrolled in a pregnancy study.

This chain joins TRBV19 and TRBJ1-1, with 11 nucleotides matching TRBD1. Trimming removed 6 bases from V and 4 bases from J; junction bases left unmatched: 13. CDR3 length: 17 amino acids. The germline V gene has CDR1 LNHDA and CDR2 SQIVND (reference sequence). CDR3 protein: CASSREGGTGGITEAFF. Written as DNA, the CDR3 is TGTGCCAGTAGCCGAGAGGGAGGGACAGGGGGTATCACTGAAGCTTTCTTT.

CDR3 coding DNA: TGTGCCAGCAGTGGTCTTAGCGGGGGCTCAGGTTCAAGAGATACGCAGTATTTT. Its translation is CASSGLSGGSGSRDTQYF. This chain joins TRBV6-1 and TRBJ2-3; 9 bases fit TRBD2. V lost 4 bases and J lost 5; bases outside the gene matches: 16. The V gene's germline CDR1 is MNHNS and CDR2 SASEGT. The CDR3 is 18 amino acids.

V usage is TRBV7-9 and J usage is TRBJ1-1, with D possibly matching TRBD1 (6 bases). The CDR3 sequence is 17 residues long. Trimming took off 0 bases at V and 1 base at J, with 15 bases between the two ends. The germline gives CDR1 SEHNR, CDR2 FQNEAQ (reference sequence). The CDR3 reads CASSLAAGLGGNTEAFF. The CDR3 DNA reads TGTGCCAGCAGCTTAGCTGCTGGGCTAGGGGGGAACACTGAAGCTTTCTTT.

The chain employs TRBV7-2 and TRBJ2-7, with TRBD1 as a possible D gene (6 bases). Germline lookup yields CDR1 SGHTA and CDR2 FQGNSA. This CDR3 contains 16 residues. Trimming stripped 1 base from V and 3 bases from J, with 16 bases between. DNA of the CDR3: TGTGCCAGCAGCTTAGAGAGGTGGGGGCCTAACTACGAGCAGTACTTC. Its protein product is CASSLERWGPNYEQYF.

The chain is built from TRBV27 and TRBJ2-7, with D perhaps matching TRBD2 (5 bases). Between the trimmed V and J ends, which lost 5 bases and 3 bases, there was a span of 11 bases. The CDR3 totals 13 residues. Germline CDR1 and CDR2: MNHEY and SMNVEV (reference sequence). CDR3 in amino acids: CASSTGIHYEQYF. CDR3 nucleotides: TGTGCCAGCAGTACCGGGATACACTACGAGCAGTACTTC.

The chain employs TRBV5-5 and TRBJ1-5; 7 nucleotides match TRBD1. The V and J ends lost 3 bases and 1 base, in that order; junction bases with no gene match: 4. The CDR3 length is 15 residues. The V gene's germline CDR1 is SGHKS and CDR2 YYEKEE (reference sequence). In DNA, the CDR3 is TGTGCCAGCAGCTCCGGGACAGCAAGCAATCAGCCCCAGCATTTT. Translating gives CASSSGTASNQPQHF. The entire variable domain, with the rest obtained from reference TRBV5-5 and TRBJ1-5, is as follows: DAGVTQSPTHLIKTRGQQVTLRCSPISGHKSVSWYQQVLGQGPQFIFQYYEKEERGRGNFPDRFSARQFPNYSSELNVNALLLGDSALYLCASSSGTASNQPQHFGDGTRLSIL.

This clone showed up just once. CDR3 region: CASSPGQGARNEQFF. The CDR3 bases are TGTGCCAGCAGTCCCGGACAGGGGGCGCGGAATGAGCAGTTCTTC. The chain uses TRBV27 and TRBJ2-1; 11 bases are shared with TRBD1. The CDR3 covers 15 residues. The V and J ends lost 5 bases and 7 bases, in that order; junction bases with no gene match: 7. CDR1 and CDR2 from the germline V gene are MNHEY and SMNVEV (reference sequence).

Only a few counts were recorded for this clone. The chain combines TRBV4-1 with TRBJ1-1; possibly TRBD1 for D (5 bases). Germline assignment: CDR1 MGHRA and CDR2 YSYEKL. The V end lost 1 base, the J end lost 0 bases, and 9 bases lay between the germline ends. The CDR3 spans 15 residues. The CDR3: CASSQGQPMNTEAFF. In nucleotides, the CDR3 is TGCGCCAGCAGCCAAGGACAGCCCATGAACACTGAAGCTTTCTTT.

V usage is TRBV7-7 and J usage is TRBJ2-7; D perhaps matches TRBD2 (5 bases). This CDR3 is built from 13 residues. Germline V gene data show CDR1 as SSHAT and CDR2 as FNYEAQ (reference sequence). Trimming pared 0 bases from V and 7 bases from J, leaving 10 bases between. The CDR3 loop is CASSLARGWEQYF. The CDR3 DNA reads as TGTGCCAGCAGCTTAGCCCGGGGATGGGAGCAGTACTTC.

This chain connects TRBV6-6 to TRBJ1-2; 11 bases are shared with TRBD1. V was pared by 5 bases and J by 5 bases, with 7 bases of the junction left unmatched. Germline loops: CDR1 MNHNY, CDR2 SVGAGI (reference sequence). The CDR3 is 15 residues long. CDR3 sequence: CASSPGTGGMYGYTF. The CDR3 region has the DNA TGTGCCAGCAGTCCCGGGACAGGGGGAATGTATGGCTACACCTTC.

The chain uses TRBV6-5 and TRBJ1-1; 7 nucleotides match TRBD1. Germline values: CDR1 MNHEY, CDR2 SVGAGI. The CDR3 totals 12 residues. Trimming removed 6 bases from V and 10 bases from J; junction bases left unmatched: 8. The CDR3 sequence: CASSRQGRTAFF. CDR3 nucleotides: TGTGCCAGCAGCCGACAGGGAAGAACAGCTTTCTTT.

V and J are TRBV2 and TRBJ2-7, with D possibly matching TRBD1 (6 bases). Trimming removed 4 bases from V and 2 bases from J, with 15 bases in between. The germline V gene encodes CDR1 SNHLY and CDR2 FYNNEI. The CDR3 has 15 residues. The CDR3 coding sequence is TGTGCCAGCAGTGGGGGGCAGGGGCAGCCCTACGAGCAGTACTTC. This gives the protein CASSGGQGQPYEQYF.

The chain couples TRBV27 to TRBJ1-1, with 9 bases identical to TRBD1. CDR3 length: 16 residues. CDR1 is MNHEY and CDR2 is SMNVEV in the germline V gene (reference sequence). Trimming removed 3 bases from V and 6 bases from J; junction bases left unmatched: 11. This CDR3 reads CASSFPTGTGQSEAFF. Written as DNA, the CDR3 is TGTGCCAGCAGTTTCCCTACCGGGACAGGGCAATCTGAAGCTTTCTTT.

The chain links TRBV9 to TRBJ1-5, with 7 bases matching TRBD1. Trimming at V came to 0 bases and at J to 0 bases, leaving 6 bases not matched to a gene. This CDR3 has 17 residues. The germline gives CDR1 SGDLS, CDR2 YYNGEE. CDR3 nucleotides: TGTGCCAGCAGCGTAGGGGACAGACCCTATAGCAATCAGCCCCAGCATTTT. Its translation is CASSVGDRPYSNQPQHF.

The chain has TRBV7-9 and TRBJ1-5, with TRBD1 matching 10 bases. V lost 3 bases, J lost 3 bases, and 2 bases stayed unmatched. This CDR3 is 15 amino acids long. Germline V CDR1 and CDR2: SEHNR, FQNEAQ (reference sequence). The CDR3 here is CASSLGQGSNQPQHF. The CDR3 DNA is TGTGCCAGCAGCTTGGGACAGGGGTCCAATCAGCCCCAGCATTTT.

This clone was seen a few times. The V gene is TRBV6-1, the J gene TRBJ1-1, with a possible D match to TRBD1 (6 bases). V gave up 5 bases and J gave up 2 bases, with 12 bases separating them. Germline V gene sequence: CDR1 MNHNS, CDR2 SASEGT. The CDR3 extends over 14 amino acids. The CDR3 DNA reads as TGTGCCAGCAGTCCACACAGGGTAAACACTGAAGCTTTCTTT. The encoded protein is CASSPHRVNTEAFF.

The chain couples TRBV9 to TRBJ2-5; no clear D. The V gene lost 0 bases and the J gene lost 4 bases, with 13 bases spanning the gap. CDR1 is SGDLS, CDR2 YYNGEE, per germline. The CDR3 consists of 15 residues. CDR3 sequence reads: CASSVDGLTLETQYF. The CDR3 coding sequence is TGTGCCAGCAGCGTAGATGGCCTGACTTTAGAGACCCAGTACTTC.